This T cell receptor beta chain stems from a study of glioma-infiltrating T cells. TCR alpha and beta CDR3 regions were amplified from RNA using iRepertoire nested multiplex PCR. TCRdb re-derived calls from the multiplex PCR reads in MiXCR, one entry per CDR3 protein. This sample has roughly 130,000 distinct CDR3 sequences, with around 23% found just once. Study-level points and caveats: Above-expected tissue-blood divergence occurred in all gliomas, most in low-grade ones.

Concerning this clonotype itself: Antigen unknown. A junction boundary mismatches the germline segment, possibly from a read error.

The source of this sequence is a human donor with low-grade glioma or glioblastoma, undergoing nonglioma brain surgery, or in good health (not recorded which). Sequenced input: glioma tissue, nonneoplastic brain tissue, or PBMCs (not recorded which).

CDR3 bases: TGTGCCAGCAGTTGGACAGGGTCTGAGGCTTTCTTT. It is translated as CASSWTGSEAFF. The chain is built from TRBV7-9 and TRBJ1-1, with 8 bases lining up with TRBD1. The CDR3 runs to 12 residues. In germline, CDR1 is SEHNR, CDR2 FQNEAQ (reference sequence).